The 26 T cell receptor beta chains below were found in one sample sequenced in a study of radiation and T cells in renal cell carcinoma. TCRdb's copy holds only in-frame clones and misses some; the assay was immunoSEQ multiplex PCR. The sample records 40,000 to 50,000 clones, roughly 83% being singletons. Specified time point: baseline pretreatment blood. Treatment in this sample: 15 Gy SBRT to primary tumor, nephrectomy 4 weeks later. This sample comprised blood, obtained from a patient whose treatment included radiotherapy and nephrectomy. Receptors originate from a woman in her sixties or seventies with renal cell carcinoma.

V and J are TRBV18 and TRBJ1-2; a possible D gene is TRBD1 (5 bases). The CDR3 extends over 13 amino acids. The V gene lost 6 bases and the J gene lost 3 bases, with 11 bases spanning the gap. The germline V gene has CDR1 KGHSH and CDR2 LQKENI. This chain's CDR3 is CASSGEVDYGYTF. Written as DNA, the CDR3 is TGTGCCAGCTCGGGGGAGGTGGACTATGGCTACACCTTC.

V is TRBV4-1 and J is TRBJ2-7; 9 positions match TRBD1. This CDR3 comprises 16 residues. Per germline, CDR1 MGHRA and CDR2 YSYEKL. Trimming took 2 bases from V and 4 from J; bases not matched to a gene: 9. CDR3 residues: CASSQIPGQGFYEQYF. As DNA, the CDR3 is TGCGCCAGCAGCCAAATCCCGGGACAGGGATTTTACGAGCAGTACTTC.

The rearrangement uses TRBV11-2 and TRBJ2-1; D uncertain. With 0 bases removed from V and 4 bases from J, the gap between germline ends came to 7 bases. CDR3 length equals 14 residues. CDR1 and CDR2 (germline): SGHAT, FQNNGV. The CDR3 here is CASSLDWDYNEQFF. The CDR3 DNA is TGTGCCAGCAGCTTAGATTGGGATTACAATGAGCAGTTCTTC. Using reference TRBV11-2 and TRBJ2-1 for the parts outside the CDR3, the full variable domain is EAGVAQSPRYKIIEKRQSVAFWCNPISGHATLYWYQQILGQGPKLLIQFQNNGVVDDSQLPKDRFSAERLKGVDSTLKIQPAKLEDSAVYLCASSLDWDYNEQFFGPGTRLTVL.

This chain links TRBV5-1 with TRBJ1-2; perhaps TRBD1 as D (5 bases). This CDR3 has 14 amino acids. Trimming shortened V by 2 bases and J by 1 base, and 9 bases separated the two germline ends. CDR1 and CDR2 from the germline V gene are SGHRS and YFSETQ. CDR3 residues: CASSLGALNYGYTF. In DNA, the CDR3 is TGCGCCAGCAGCTTAGGGGCACTTAACTATGGCTACACCTTC.

Written as DNA, the CDR3 is TGTGCCAGCAGCTTAAACGCACAGCCCGGGGAGCTGTTTTTT. Its translation is CASSLNAQPGELFF. J is TRBJ2-2 and V is TRBV7-3, with D unresolved. Germline V lookup: CDR1 SGHTA, CDR2 FQGTGA. The CDR3 is 14 residues long. Between the trimmed V and J ends, which lost 1 base and 6 bases, there was a span of 9 bases.

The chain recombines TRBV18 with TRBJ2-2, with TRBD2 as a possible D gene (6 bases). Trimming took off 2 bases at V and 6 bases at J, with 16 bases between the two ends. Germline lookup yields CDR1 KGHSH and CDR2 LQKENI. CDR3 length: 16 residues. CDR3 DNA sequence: TGTGCCAGCTCACCAGCTGACTTAGGAGGGGCCGGGGAGCTGTTTTTT. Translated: CASSPADLGGAGELFF.

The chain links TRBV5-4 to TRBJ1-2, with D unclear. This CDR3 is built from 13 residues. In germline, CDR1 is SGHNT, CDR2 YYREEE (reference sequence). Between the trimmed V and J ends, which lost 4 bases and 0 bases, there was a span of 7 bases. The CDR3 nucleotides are TGTGCCAGCAGCATGGTAACTAACTATGGCTACACCTTC. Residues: CASSMVTNYGYTF.

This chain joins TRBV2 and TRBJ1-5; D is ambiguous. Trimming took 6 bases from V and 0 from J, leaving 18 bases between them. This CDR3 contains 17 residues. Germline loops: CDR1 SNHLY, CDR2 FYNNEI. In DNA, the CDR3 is TGTGCCAGCAGCGGAAGGGCGGGGATTTATAGCAATCAGCCCCAGCATTTT. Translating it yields CASSGRAGIYSNQPQHF.

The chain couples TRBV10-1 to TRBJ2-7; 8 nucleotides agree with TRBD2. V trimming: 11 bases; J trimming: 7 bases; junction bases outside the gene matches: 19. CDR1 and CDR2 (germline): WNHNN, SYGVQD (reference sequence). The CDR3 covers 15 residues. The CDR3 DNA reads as TGCGCCCGGAGCTGGGGGCAGCGGGAGTCTCGGGAGCAGTACTTC. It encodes CARSWGQRESREQYF.

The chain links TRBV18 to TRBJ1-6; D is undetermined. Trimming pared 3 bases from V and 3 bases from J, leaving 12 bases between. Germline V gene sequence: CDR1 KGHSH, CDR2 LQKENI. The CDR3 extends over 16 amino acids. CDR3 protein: CASSPNGIVYNSPLHF. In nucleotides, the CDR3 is TGTGCCAGCTCACCGAACGGGATAGTCTATAATTCACCCCTCCACTTT.

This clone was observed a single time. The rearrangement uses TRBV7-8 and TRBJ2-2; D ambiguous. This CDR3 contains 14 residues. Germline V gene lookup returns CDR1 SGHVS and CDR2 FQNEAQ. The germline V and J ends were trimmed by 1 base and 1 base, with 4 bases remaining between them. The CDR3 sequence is CASSLGQNTGELFF. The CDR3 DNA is TGTGCCAGCAGCTTAGGGCAGAACACCGGGGAGCTGTTTTTT.

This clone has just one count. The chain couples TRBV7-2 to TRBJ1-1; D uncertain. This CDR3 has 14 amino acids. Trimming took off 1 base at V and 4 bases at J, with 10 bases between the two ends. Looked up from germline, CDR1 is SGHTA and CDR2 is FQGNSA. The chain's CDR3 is CASSLDAATTEAFF. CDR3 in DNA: TGTGCCAGCAGCTTAGATGCGGCGACCACTGAAGCTTTCTTT.

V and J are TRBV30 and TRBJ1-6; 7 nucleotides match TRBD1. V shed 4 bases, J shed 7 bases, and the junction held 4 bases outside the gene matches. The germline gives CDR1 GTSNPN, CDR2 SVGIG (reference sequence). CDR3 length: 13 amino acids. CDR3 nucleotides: TGTGCCTGGACGGGACAGATCAATTCACCCCTCCACTTT. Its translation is CAWTGQINSPLHF. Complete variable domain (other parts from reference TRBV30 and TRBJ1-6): SQTIHQWPATLVQPVGSPLSLECTVEGTSNPNLYWYRQAAGRGLQLLFYSVGIGQISSEVPQNLSASRPQDRQFILSSKKLLLSDSGFYLCAWTGQINSPLHFGNGTRLTVT.

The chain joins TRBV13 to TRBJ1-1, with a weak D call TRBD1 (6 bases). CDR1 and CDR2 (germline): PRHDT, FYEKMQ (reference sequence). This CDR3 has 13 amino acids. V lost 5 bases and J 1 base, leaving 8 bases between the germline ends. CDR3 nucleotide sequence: TGTGCCAGCAGCCTGGACAGGAACACTGAAGCTTTCTTT. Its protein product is CASSLDRNTEAFF.

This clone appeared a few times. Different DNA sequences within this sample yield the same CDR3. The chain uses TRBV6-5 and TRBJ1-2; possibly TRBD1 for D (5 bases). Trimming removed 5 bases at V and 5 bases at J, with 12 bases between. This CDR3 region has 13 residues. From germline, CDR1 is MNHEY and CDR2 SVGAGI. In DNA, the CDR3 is TGTGCCAGCAGTCGCGACAGCGATTATGGCTACACCTTC. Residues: CASSRDSDYGYTF.

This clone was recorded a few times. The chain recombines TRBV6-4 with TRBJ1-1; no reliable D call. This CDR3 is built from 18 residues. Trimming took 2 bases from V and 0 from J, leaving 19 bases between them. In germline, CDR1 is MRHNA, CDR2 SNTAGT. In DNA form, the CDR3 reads TGTGCCAGCAGTGACCCTCCCTTTAGGGATGGATTGAACACTGAAGCTTTCTTT. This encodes CASSDPPFRDGLNTEAFF.

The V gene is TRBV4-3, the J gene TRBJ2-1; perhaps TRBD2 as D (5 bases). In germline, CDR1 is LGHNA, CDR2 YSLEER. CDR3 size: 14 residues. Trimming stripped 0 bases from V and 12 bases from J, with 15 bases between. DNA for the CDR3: TGCGCCAGCAGCCAAGATAAGAGGGCTTTTTGGCAGTTCTTC. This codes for CASSQDKRAFWQFF.

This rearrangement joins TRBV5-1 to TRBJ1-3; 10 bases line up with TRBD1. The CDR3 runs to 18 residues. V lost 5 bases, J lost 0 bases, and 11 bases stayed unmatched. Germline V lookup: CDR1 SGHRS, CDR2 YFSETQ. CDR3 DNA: TGCGCCAGCAGAAGAGGGACAGGGGACCCGAGCTCTGGAAACACCATATATTTT. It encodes CASRRGTGDPSSGNTIYF.

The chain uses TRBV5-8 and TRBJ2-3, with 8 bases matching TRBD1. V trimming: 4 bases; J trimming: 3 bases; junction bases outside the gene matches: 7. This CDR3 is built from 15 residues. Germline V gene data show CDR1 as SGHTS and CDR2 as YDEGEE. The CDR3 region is CASSLTGEVTDTQYF. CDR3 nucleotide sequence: TGTGCCAGCAGCCTGACAGGGGAGGTTACAGATACGCAGTATTTT. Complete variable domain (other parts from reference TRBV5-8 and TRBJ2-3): EAGVTQSPTHLIKTRGQQATLRCSPISGHTSVYWYQQALGLGLQFLLWYDEGEERNRGNFPPRFSGRQFPNYSSELNVNALELEDSALYLCASSLTGEVTDTQYFGPGTRLTVL.

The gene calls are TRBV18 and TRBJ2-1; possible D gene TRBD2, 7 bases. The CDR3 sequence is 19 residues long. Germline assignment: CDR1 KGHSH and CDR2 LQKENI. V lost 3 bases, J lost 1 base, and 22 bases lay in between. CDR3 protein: CASSPRGIGGGASYNEQFF. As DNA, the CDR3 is TGTGCCAGCTCACCCCGAGGTATAGGGGGGGGAGCATCCTACAATGAGCAGTTCTTC.

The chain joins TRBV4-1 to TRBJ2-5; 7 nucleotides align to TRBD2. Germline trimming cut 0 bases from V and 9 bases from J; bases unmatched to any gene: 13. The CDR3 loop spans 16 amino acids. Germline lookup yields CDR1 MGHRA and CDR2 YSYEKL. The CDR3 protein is CASSQESGAGALPQYF. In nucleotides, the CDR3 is TGCGCCAGCAGCCAAGAATCCGGCGCGGGAGCCCTTCCCCAGTACTTC.

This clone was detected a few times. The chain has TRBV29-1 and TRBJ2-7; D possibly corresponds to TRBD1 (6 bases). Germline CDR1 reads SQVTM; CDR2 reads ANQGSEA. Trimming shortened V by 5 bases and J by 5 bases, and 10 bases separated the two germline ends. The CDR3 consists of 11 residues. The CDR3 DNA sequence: TGCAGCGTTAGGGCAGGGGACGAGCAGTACTTC. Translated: CSVRAGDEQYF.

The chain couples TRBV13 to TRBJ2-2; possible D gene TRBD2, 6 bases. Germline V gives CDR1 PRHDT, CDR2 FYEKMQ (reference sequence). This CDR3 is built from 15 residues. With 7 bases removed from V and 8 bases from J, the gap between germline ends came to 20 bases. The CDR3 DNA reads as TGTGCCAGCACCGTCCGGGACTCTTCCGTGGGGGAGCTGTTTTTT. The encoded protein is CASTVRDSSVGELFF.

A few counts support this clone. The CDR3, as DNA: TGTGCCATCAGCCCAGGGGGTTCTGCGACCGGGGAGCTGTTTTTT. It codes for CAISPGGSATGELFF. This chain links TRBV10-3 with TRBJ2-2, with TRBD1 identical over 7 bases. Germline-derived CDR1 and CDR2 are ENHRY and SYGVKD. V lost 6 bases, J lost 5 bases, and 9 bases stayed unmatched. CDR3 length equals 15 residues.

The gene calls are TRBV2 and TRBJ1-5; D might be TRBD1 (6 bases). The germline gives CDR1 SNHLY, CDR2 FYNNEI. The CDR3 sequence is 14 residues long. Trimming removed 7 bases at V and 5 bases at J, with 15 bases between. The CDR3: CASNRAGSDQPQHF. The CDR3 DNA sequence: TGTGCCAGCAACAGGGCAGGGTCTGATCAGCCCCAGCATTTT.

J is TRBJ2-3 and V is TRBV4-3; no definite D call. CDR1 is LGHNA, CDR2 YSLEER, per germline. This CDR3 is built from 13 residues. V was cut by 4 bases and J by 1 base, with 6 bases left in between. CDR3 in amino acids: CASSLLRTDTQYF. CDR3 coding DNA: TGCGCCAGCAGCCTACTTCGCACAGATACGCAGTATTTT.